These 22 T cell receptor beta chains were all obtained from the same sample, sequenced in a study of immune cell composition in non-small cell lung cancer. Profiled with immunoSEQ multiplex PCR; TCRdb holds only in-frame clones, not every one. The sample carries roughly 1,900 clones, around 77% recorded once. Sequencing was done on a sample of lung tumor tissue. These receptors were taken from a human donor with non-small cell lung cancer.

This chain uses TRBV6-6 with TRBJ2-1; TRBD2 matches at 7 bases. CDR1 is MNHNY, CDR2 SVGAGI, per germline (reference sequence). CDR3 length: 15 residues. The V gene end was trimmed by 7 bases and the J gene end by 5 bases; junction bases not matched to a gene: 11. This chain's CDR3 is CASTARRERNNEQFF. CDR3 bases: TGTGCCAGCACCGCTCGGCGGGAGAGGAACAATGAGCAGTTCTTC.

The chain combines TRBV30 with TRBJ2-3; D is unresolved. This CDR3 has 12 amino acids. Germline V lookup: CDR1 GTSNPN, CDR2 SVGIG (reference sequence). Trimming stripped 0 bases from V and 4 bases from J, with 5 bases between. This chain's CDR3 is CAWSVSADTQYF. Here the CDR3 DNA reads TGTGCCTGGAGTGTCTCCGCAGATACGCAGTATTTT.

The chain combines TRBV4-1 with TRBJ2-3, with 7 bases identical to TRBD2. The ends lost 5 bases at V and 6 bases at J; junction bases unmatched: 11. In germline, CDR1 is MGHRA, CDR2 YSYEKL. The CDR3 is 15 amino acids. The CDR3 coding sequence is TGCGCCAGCAGCTACATCGGTGGGAGGGTGGATACGCAGTATTTT. This sequence encodes CASSYIGGRVDTQYF.

The V call is TRBV27, the J call TRBJ1-1; no clear D gene. The ends were cut back, 6 bases at V and 2 bases at J, with 10 bases in the middle. The germline gives CDR1 MNHEY, CDR2 SMNVEV (reference sequence). The length of the CDR3 is 13 residues. This CDR3 is CASSWAQNTEAFF. In DNA form, the CDR3 reads TGTGCCAGCAGCTGGGCCCAAAACACTGAAGCTTTCTTT.

The V call is TRBV5-1, the J call TRBJ1-2; 7 bases are a match to TRBD1. CDR1 is SGHRS, CDR2 YFSETQ, per germline. CDR3 size: 15 residues. After removal of 0 bases from V and 2 bases from J, the junction contained 4 bases not matched to a gene. The CDR3 nucleotides are TGCGCCAGCAGCTTGGCACCGGGACAGAACTATGGCTACACCTTC. Its translation is CASSLAPGQNYGYTF.

By sample share, this clone is large. The chain couples TRBV27 to TRBJ2-7; D not resolved. Germline CDR1 MNHEY, CDR2 SMNVEV (reference sequence). V was clipped by 6 bases and J by 2 bases, with 5 bases between them. The CDR3 has 11 amino acids. The CDR3 reads CASRSTYEQYF. DNA of the CDR3: TGTGCCAGCAGATCCACCTACGAGCAGTACTTC.

The chain uses TRBV9 and TRBJ2-1, with TRBD2 matching 7 bases. CDR3 length: 14 residues. Germline values: CDR1 SGDLS, CDR2 YYNGEE. The V segment lost 4 bases and the J segment 7 bases; nucleotides outside the gene matches: 8. The CDR3 sequence: CASSPYLAENEQFF. CDR3 coding DNA: TGTGCCAGCAGCCCCTATCTAGCGGAGAATGAGCAGTTCTTC.

The J gene is TRBJ2-5, the V gene TRBV30; TRBD2 aligns across 7 bases. Germline-derived CDR1 and CDR2 are GTSNPN and SVGIG (reference sequence). The junction had 13 bases not matched to a gene; V was cut back by 2 bases and J by 4 bases. CDR3 size: 16 residues. This CDR3 reads CAWSLGRGEGGETQYF. The CDR3 DNA reads TGTGCCTGGAGTCTCGGTCGTGGGGAGGGCGGAGAGACCCAGTACTTC. Full variable domain (remainder filled in from reference TRBV30 and TRBJ2-5): SQTIHQWPATLVQPVGSPLSLECTVEGTSNPNLYWYRQAAGRGLQLLFYSVGIGQISSEVPQNLSASRPQDRQFILSSKKLLLSDSGFYLCAWSLGRGEGGETQYFGPGTRLLVL.

The rearrangement links TRBV6-5 to TRBJ1-5, with 9 bases aligning to TRBD1. This CDR3 region has 14 residues. The ends lost 10 bases at V and 9 bases at J; junction bases unmatched: 13. Germline V lookup: CDR1 MNHEY, CDR2 SVGAGI. CDR3 sequence: CATIKGQGLGPQHF. For the CDR3, the DNA is TGTGCCACCATAAAGGGACAGGGACTGGGGCCCCAGCATTTT.

This chain joins TRBV6-1 and TRBJ1-6, with a weak D call TRBD1 (5 bases). This CDR3 has 14 amino acids. Germline lookup yields CDR1 MNHNS and CDR2 SASEGT. Trimming pared 4 bases from V and 10 bases from J, leaving 14 bases between. CDR3 in amino acids: CASSARDWESPLHF. CDR3 bases: TGTGCCAGCAGTGCAAGGGACTGGGAATCACCCCTCCACTTT.

The J gene is TRBJ2-2, the V gene TRBV11-3, with D possibly being TRBD2 (7 bases). This CDR3 has 16 residues. The V end was cut by 1 base, the J end by 3 bases, with 12 bases between. Germline CDR1 SGHNT, CDR2 YENEEA. The CDR3 is CASSLAGGADTGELFF. CDR3 in DNA: TGTGCCAGCAGCTTAGCGGGGGGCGCGGACACCGGGGAGCTGTTTTTT.

The gene calls are TRBV27 and TRBJ1-6; 7 nucleotides align to TRBD1. With V trimmed by 6 bases and J by 7 bases, 6 bases remained unmatched. CDR1 and CDR2 from the germline V gene are MNHEY and SMNVEV (reference sequence). The length of the CDR3 is 14 residues. In DNA, the CDR3 is TGTGCCAGCAGCTTCCGGGACAGCAATTCACCCCTCCACTTT. Protein product: CASSFRDSNSPLHF.

This chain joins TRBV28 and TRBJ2-2, with TRBD1 as a possible D gene (6 bases). Germline CDR1 MDHEN, CDR2 SYDVKM. The CDR3 has 14 residues. V gave up 4 bases and J gave up 1 base, with 7 bases separating them. The CDR3 bases are TGTGCCAGCAGTTCGACAGGGAACACCGGGGAGCTGTTTTTT. Its translation: CASSSTGNTGELFF.

V is TRBV7-2 and J is TRBJ2-5; D remains unclear. The end of the DNA fits TRBJ2-7 better, so the J call may be wrong. The CDR3 contains 15 residues. The germline V gene has CDR1 SGHTA and CDR2 FQGNSA. The CDR3 DNA sequence: TGTGCCAGCAGCCCGCATTTTAGTCGTCATTACGAGCAGTACTTC. Translating gives CASSPHFSRHYEQYF.

The chain joins TRBV5-8 to TRBJ2-7; 7 bases map to TRBD1. J gave up 4 bases and V 2 bases, and 3 bases lay outside the gene matches. This CDR3 has 13 amino acids. Germline CDR1 SGHTS, CDR2 YDEGEE. The CDR3 nucleotides read TGTGCCAGCAGCTTTGACAGGGCTTACGAGCAGTACTTC. This translates into CASSFDRAYEQYF.

The J gene is TRBJ2-1, the V gene TRBV28, with D possibly being TRBD2 (6 bases). The CDR3 contains 11 residues. Trimming pared 5 bases from V and 15 bases from J, leaving 14 bases between. Germline loops: CDR1 MDHEN, CDR2 SYDVKM. CDR3 loop: CASSPPGSMFF. The CDR3 DNA reads as TGTGCCAGCAGTCCCCCCGGGAGTATGTTCTTC.

The chain joins TRBV19 to TRBJ2-3; 10 positions agree with TRBD2. V shed 1 base and J 6 bases; nucleotides not matched to a gene: 4. CDR3 size: 15 residues. CDR1 and CDR2 (germline): LNHDA, SQIVND (reference sequence). CDR3 DNA: TGTGCCAGTAGTATAGGTAGCGGGAGGAGCGATACGCAGTATTTT. Its translation: CASSIGSGRSDTQYF.

The sample holds one count of this clone. The chain has TRBV6-5 and TRBJ1-5, with TRBD1 as a possible D gene (5 bases). The CDR3 is 13 amino acids. CDR1 is MNHEY and CDR2 is SVGAGI in the germline V gene. V was clipped by 7 bases and J by 7 bases, with 14 bases between them. CDR3 protein: CASTGGVGQPQHF. The CDR3 coding sequence is TGTGCCAGCACGGGAGGGGTTGGCCAGCCCCAGCATTTT.

The CDR3 reads CASSELAGGGDTQYF. The DNA for the CDR3 is TGTGCCAGCAGTGAACTAGCGGGGGGAGGGGATACGCAGTATTTT. The V call is TRBV6-1, the J call TRBJ2-3; 11 bases are a match to TRBD2. CDR3 length: 15 residues. The V and J ends lost 2 bases and 6 bases, in that order; junction bases with no gene match: 4. CDR1 MNHNS and CDR2 SASEGT come from the germline V gene.

V is TRBV11-2 and J is TRBJ2-3; D unresolved. Germline CDR1 reads SGHAT; CDR2 reads FQNNGV. The CDR3 extends over 13 amino acids. The V end lost 5 bases, the J end lost 6 bases, and 12 bases lay between the germline ends. This CDR3 is CASSHRVVDTQYF. CDR3 sequence (DNA): TGTGCCAGCAGCCATCGGGTGGTGGATACGCAGTATTTT.

The J gene is TRBJ2-5, the V gene TRBV7-9, with TRBD1 matching over 7 bases. This CDR3 has 12 amino acids. V shed 5 bases and J 3 bases; nucleotides not matched to a gene: 0. CDR1 and CDR2 from the germline V gene are SEHNR and FQNEAQ (reference sequence). CDR3 protein: CASSDREETQYF. The CDR3 bases are TGTGCCAGCAGCGACAGGGAAGAGACCCAGTACTTC.

The CDR3 protein is CASKQGGNTEAFF. The CDR3 nucleotides read TGTGCCAGCAAACAGGGCGGGAACACTGAAGCTTTCTTT. The rearrangement links TRBV2 to TRBJ1-1; D perhaps matches TRBD1 (6 bases). V lost 7 bases and J 1 base, leaving 10 bases between the germline ends. This CDR3 comprises 13 residues. Germline V gives CDR1 SNHLY, CDR2 FYNNEI. The entire variable domain, with the rest obtained from reference TRBV2 and TRBJ1-1, is as follows: EPEVTQTPSHQVTQMGQEVILRCVPISNHLYFYWYRQILGQKVEFLVSFYNNEISEKSEIFDDQFSVERPDGSNFTLKIRSTKLEDSAMYFCASKQGGNTEAFFGQGTRLTVV.